These 31 T cell receptor beta chains share one sample of origin, sequenced in a study of PD-1 blockade in classical Hodgkin lymphoma. No patient escaped relapse after autologous stem cell transplantation, and brentuximab vedotin exposure varied. Assay: immunoSEQ multiplex PCR; the TCRdb copy retains only in-frame clones and omits some. The sample consists of more than 10,000 clones, 92% of them appearing once. The specimen comprised peripheral blood mononuclear cells (PBMCs), sampled at baseline. These receptors originate from a human donor with classical Hodgkin lymphoma.

This chain uses TRBV5-1 with TRBJ2-3; a weak D match, TRBD2 (6 bases). Germline CDR1 is SGHRS and CDR2 is YFSETQ. V lost 4 bases and J lost 0, with 12 bases in between. The CDR3 covers 15 residues. CDR3 coding DNA: TGCGCCAGCAGCCACGGGGGAGCTAGCACAGATACGCAGTATTTT. Translated, it gives CASSHGGASTDTQYF.

V usage is TRBV9 and J usage is TRBJ2-7; D call uncertain. The CDR3 contains 15 residues. Looked up from germline, CDR1 is SGDLS and CDR2 is YYNGEE. V lost 4 bases and J 2 bases, leaving 16 bases between the germline ends. CDR3 coding DNA: TGTGCCAGCAGCCCCTACCCGGAGCCCGCCTACGAGCAGTACTTC. Protein product: CASSPYPEPAYEQYF.

This chain joins TRBV9 and TRBJ2-7; possible D gene TRBD1, 5 bases. The V gene lost 3 bases and the J gene lost 0 bases, with 7 bases spanning the gap. CDR3 length: 13 residues. Germline CDR1 reads SGDLS; CDR2 reads YYNGEE. The CDR3 nucleotides read TGTGCCAGCAGCGAGGGGATCTCCTACGAGCAGTACTTC. It translates to CASSEGISYEQYF.

The chain has TRBV2 and TRBJ2-1; 9 bases align to TRBD1. Per the germline V gene, CDR1 is SNHLY and CDR2 is FYNNEI. The CDR3 has 14 amino acids. V dropped 2 bases and J dropped 8; count of bases not matched to a gene: 4. The DNA for the CDR3 is TGTGCCAGCAGTGAAATACAGGGGGCATATGAGCAGTTCTTC. Translated, it gives CASSEIQGAYEQFF. Looking up the rest from reference TRBV2 and TRBJ2-1 gives the full variable domain: EPEVTQTPSHQVTQMGQEVILRCVPISNHLYFYWYRQILGQKVEFLVSFYNNEISEKSEIFDDQFSVERPDGSNFTLKIRSTKLEDSAMYFCASSEIQGAYEQFFGPGTRLTVL.

The gene calls are TRBV7-2 and TRBJ1-5; D remains ambiguous. V was pared by 0 bases and J by 3 bases, with 9 bases between. This CDR3 has 15 residues. Germline V gene lookup returns CDR1 SGHTA and CDR2 FQGNSA. CDR3 nucleotides: TGTGCCAGCAGCTTAGCTCCACGGAACAATCAGCCCCAGCATTTT. Protein: CASSLAPRNNQPQHF.

The CDR3 spells CASSLGVGGQGSDGYTF. Written as DNA, the CDR3 is TGTGCCAGCAGCTTGGGCGTTGGTGGCCAGGGCAGTGATGGCTACACCTTC. The chain carries TRBV5-5 and TRBJ1-2; maybe TRBD1 (5 bases). CDR1 and CDR2 (germline): SGHKS, YYEKEE (reference sequence). The CDR3 is 17 amino acids. Between the trimmed V and J ends, which lost 0 bases and 6 bases, there was a span of 21 bases.

The chain carries TRBV18 and TRBJ2-1; D could derive from TRBD1 or TRBD2 (6 bases each). This CDR3 has 15 amino acids. V was clipped by 0 bases and J by 6 bases, with 12 bases between them. Germline V gene data show CDR1 as KGHSH and CDR2 as LQKENI. The CDR3 nucleotides are TGTGCCAGCTCACCACCGGGGGGCTTTGGCAATGAGCAGTTCTTC. Its protein is CASSPPGGFGNEQFF.

The chain carries TRBV9 and TRBJ2-1; the match to TRBD1 covers 7 bases. V was pared by 3 bases and J by 3 bases, with 9 bases of the junction left unmatched. Germline CDR1 and CDR2: SGDLS and YYNGEE. This CDR3 is 16 amino acids long. The CDR3 nucleotides read TGTGCCAGCAGCGGACAAACCGGGACAGACTACAATGAGCAGTTCTTC. Translation gives CASSGQTGTDYNEQFF.

The chain uses TRBV2 and TRBJ2-1; D is possibly TRBD2 (6 bases). The V end lost 5 bases, the J end lost 6 bases, and 8 bases lay between the germline ends. The CDR3 has 12 amino acids. Germline CDR1 reads SNHLY; CDR2 reads FYNNEI. CDR3 bases: TGTGCCAGCAGTAGGGGACTCAATGAGCAGTTCTTC. Translating gives CASSRGLNEQFF.

This clone has a single count. The genes are TRBV7-8 and TRBJ1-5, with a tentative D call TRBD1 (6 bases). Germline CDR1 is SGHVS and CDR2 is FQNEAQ. Trimming shortened V by 1 base and J by 7 bases, and 11 bases separated the two germline ends. The CDR3 spans 14 residues. The CDR3: CASSLEAGAQPQHF. Here the CDR3 DNA reads TGTGCCAGCAGCTTAGAGGCAGGGGCACAGCCCCAGCATTTT.

This sequence joins TRBV7-8 and TRBJ1-2; D is uncertain. Per the germline V gene, CDR1 is SGHVS and CDR2 is FQNEAQ. The CDR3 length is 14 residues. Trimming shortened V by 4 bases and J by 7 bases, and 16 bases separated the two germline ends. In nucleotides, the CDR3 is TGTGCCAGCAGCTCTTTAGGAGGGTATGCTGGCTACACCTTC. This sequence encodes CASSSLGGYAGYTF.

The rearrangement joins TRBV7-2 to TRBJ2-7, with TRBD2 matching over 13 bases. CDR3 length: 16 amino acids. The J segment lost 7 bases and the V segment lost 5 bases, leaving 11 bases of the junction unmatched. CDR1 is SGHTA and CDR2 is FQGNSA in the germline V gene. This CDR3 is CASSLRTSGSRWEQYF. CDR3 DNA: TGTGCCAGCAGCCTGAGGACTAGCGGGAGCCGGTGGGAGCAGTACTTC.

This clone was recorded a few times. V gene TRBV6-4 combines with J gene TRBJ2-2; 13 bases are shared with TRBD2. Germline CDR1 MRHNA, CDR2 SNTAGT. With 6 bases clipped from V and 4 bases from J, the junction kept 2 bases outside the gene matches. The CDR3 is made up of 15 amino acids. The DNA for the CDR3 is TGTGCCAGCAGCCGACTAGCGGGAGGCACCGGGGAGCTGTTTTTT. Protein: CASSRLAGGTGELFF.

This chain uses TRBV7-9 with TRBJ1-2, with 7 bases fitting TRBD1. Germline CDR1 reads SEHNR; CDR2 reads FQNEAQ (reference sequence). V shed 1 base, J shed 3 bases, and the junction held 2 bases outside the gene matches. The CDR3 runs 14 residues. Here the CDR3 reads CASSLGQGDYGYTF. CDR3 nucleotide sequence: TGTGCCAGCAGCTTAGGACAGGGTGACTATGGCTACACCTTC.

The V and J genes are TRBV5-1 and TRBJ2-7; 7 nucleotides line up with TRBD1. Germline lookup yields CDR1 SGHRS and CDR2 YFSETQ. Trimming at V came to 4 bases and at J to 0 bases, leaving 10 bases not matched to a gene. The CDR3 sequence is 16 residues long. The CDR3 DNA reads as TGCGCCAGCAGCCCTTTGGCCGGGACAGTCTCCTACGAGCAGTACTTC. Amino acids: CASSPLAGTVSYEQYF.

The J gene is TRBJ2-7, the V gene TRBV29-1, with D possibly TRBD1 on 6 matching bases. In germline, CDR1 is SQVTM, CDR2 ANQGSEA. Trimming removed 0 bases from V and 3 bases from J, with 12 bases in between. This CDR3 has 14 residues. The CDR3 nucleotides are TGCAGCGTTGAAGACAAGGGGGAAGGCTACGAGCAGTACTTC. Translated: CSVEDKGEGYEQYF.

V usage is TRBV7-8 and J usage is TRBJ2-2; 10 positions agree with TRBD2. The CDR3 has 18 residues. Losses at the gene ends were 0 bases for V and 6 bases for J; bases not matched to a gene: 10. Germline assignment: CDR1 SGHVS and CDR2 FQNEAQ. The CDR3 DNA sequence: TGTGCCAGCAGCTTAGCGCCTGGGCTAGCGGGAGTCGCCGGGGAGCTGTTTTTT. Translating gives CASSLAPGLAGVAGELFF.

The rearrangement uses TRBV6-6 and TRBJ2-1; D gene unclear. Between the trimmed V and J ends, which lost 4 bases and 6 bases, there was a span of 10 bases. Per germline, CDR1 MNHNY and CDR2 SVGAGI (reference sequence). The CDR3 covers 13 residues. Here the CDR3 DNA reads TGTGCCAGCAGTTCCTCCGAATCCAATGAGCAGTTCTTC. This codes for CASSSSESNEQFF.

The chain couples TRBV6-5 to TRBJ2-7; 12 bases map to TRBD2. Germline CDR1 and CDR2: MNHEY and SVGAGI. V gave up 5 bases and J gave up 2 bases; unmatched junction bases: 1. This CDR3 spans 14 amino acids. CDR3 sequence reads: CASSGLAGPYEQYF. In DNA, the CDR3 is TGTGCCAGCAGTGGACTAGCGGGGCCCTACGAGCAGTACTTC.

The chain has TRBV6-5 and TRBJ2-3; D perhaps matches TRBD2 (6 bases). Between the trimmed V and J ends, which lost 0 bases and 7 bases, there was a span of 11 bases. Per the germline V gene, CDR1 is MNHEY and CDR2 is SVGAGI. CDR3 size: 14 residues. DNA for the CDR3: TGTGCCAGCAGTTACTCTCCTAGCGAAAATACGCAGTATTTT. It is translated as CASSYSPSENTQYF.

The chain couples TRBV28 to TRBJ1-1; no clear D. Germline V gene sequence: CDR1 MDHEN, CDR2 SYDVKM. The CDR3 sequence is 12 residues long. With 6 bases removed from V and 6 bases from J, the gap between germline ends came to 11 bases. CDR3 amino acids: CASSPLWAEAFF. CDR3 in DNA: TGTGCCAGCAGCCCCCTCTGGGCTGAAGCTTTCTTT.

The rearrangement joins TRBV25-1 to TRBJ1-2, with TRBD1 matching over 10 bases. Germline V gives CDR1 MGHDK, CDR2 SYGVNS. With 3 bases clipped from V and 5 bases from J, the junction kept 3 bases outside the gene matches. This CDR3 contains 14 residues. The CDR3, as DNA: TGTGCCAGCAGTGACCCGGGACAGGGGTATGGCTACACCTTC. Amino acids: CASSDPGQGYGYTF.

The chain joins TRBV19 to TRBJ2-7, with 8 bases lining up with TRBD1. This CDR3 spans 15 amino acids. J lost 3 bases, V lost 5 bases, and 9 bases had no gene match. Germline CDR1 LNHDA, CDR2 SQIVND (reference sequence). CDR3 sequence reads: CASSSNRGAFYEQYF. The CDR3 bases are TGTGCCAGTAGTTCGAACAGGGGGGCGTTCTACGAGCAGTACTTC. Full variable domain (remainder filled in from reference TRBV19 and TRBJ2-7): DGGITQSPKYLFRKEGQNVTLSCEQNLNHDAMYWYRQDPGQGLRLIYYSQIVNDFQKGDIAEGYSVSREKKESFPLTVTSAQKNPTAFYLCASSSNRGAFYEQYFGPGTRLTVT.

The chain recombines TRBV12-2 with TRBJ1-4; the D call TRBD1 from the table was never checked on the DNA. TRBV12-2 is a known pseudogene. The CDR3 is 14 amino acids. Here the CDR3 reads CASRWDSRWEKLFF. The CDR3 DNA reads as TGTGCAAGTCGCTGGGACAGCCGTTGGGAAAAACTGTTTTTT.

With regard to this clone: The same CDR3 also results from other DNA sequences found in this sample. The V and J genes are TRBV29-1 and TRBJ2-1; maybe TRBD2 (7 bases). The V end lost 6 bases, the J end lost 7 bases, and 22 bases lay between the germline ends. Germline lookup yields CDR1 SQVTM and CDR2 ANQGSEA. The CDR3 contains 15 residues. CDR3 nucleotide sequence: TGCAGCGTGGGGGGGCGGGGGCGGAATGGGAATGAGCAGTTCTTC. This translates into CSVGGRGRNGNEQFF.

V usage is TRBV27 and J usage is TRBJ2-1, with 7 bases aligning to TRBD1. The CDR3 contains 14 residues. CDR1 MNHEY and CDR2 SMNVEV come from the germline V gene (reference sequence). Trimming cost V 3 bases and J 6 bases; bases outside gene matches: 5. The CDR3 loop is CASSLRGQSNEQFF. The CDR3 bases are TGTGCCAGCAGTTTGAGGGGGCAAAGCAATGAGCAGTTCTTC.

The gene calls are TRBV19 and TRBJ1-4; no reliable D call. The CDR3 consists of 13 residues. Germline CDR1 LNHDA, CDR2 SQIVND (reference sequence). V lost 6 bases and J 5 bases, leaving 10 bases between the germline ends. The chain's CDR3 is CASRDSFNEKLFF. DNA for the CDR3: TGTGCCAGTAGGGACTCCTTCAATGAAAAACTGTTTTTT.

Only one count was recorded for this clone. V and J are TRBV7-8 and TRBJ2-3; no definite D call. The CDR3 spans 15 residues. CDR1 and CDR2 (germline): SGHVS, FQNEAQ. The V end lost 4 bases, the J end lost 0 bases, and 11 bases lay between the germline ends. CDR3 DNA sequence: TGTGCCAGCAGCTCCTCGGGCGGCAGCACAGATACGCAGTATTTT. Translated: CASSSSGGSTDTQYF.

The V gene is TRBV7-9, the J gene TRBJ1-1, with D hard to call. This CDR3 is 15 amino acids long. Deletions cut 3 bases from V and 4 bases from J, with 15 bases between. Germline-derived CDR1 and CDR2 are SEHNR and FQNEAQ (reference sequence). In nucleotides, the CDR3 is TGTGCCAGCAGCTTCCCCCCATTTAAAAGCACTGAAGCTTTCTTT. Translating it yields CASSFPPFKSTEAFF.

The chain couples TRBV2 to TRBJ2-5; 14 bases fit TRBD2. Germline values: CDR1 SNHLY, CDR2 FYNNEI. With 5 bases clipped from V and 2 bases from J, the junction kept 1 base outside the gene matches. CDR3 length: 15 residues. The CDR3 DNA reads TGTGCCAGCAGTAGACTAGCGGGGGGGCAAGAGACCCAGTACTTC. Its protein is CASSRLAGGQETQYF.

The rearrangement joins TRBV5-6 to TRBJ2-7, with TRBD2 matching 11 bases. The junction had 9 bases not matched to a gene; V was cut back by 0 bases and J by 7 bases. Germline assignment: CDR1 SGHDT and CDR2 YYEEEE. The CDR3 has 16 residues. CDR3 DNA: TGTGCCAGCAGCTTGGGTGTACTAGCGGGGGAAGGGGAGCAGTACTTC. It translates to CASSLGVLAGEGEQYF.